These 11 T cell receptor beta chains originate from one sample sequenced in a study of cytomegalovirus exposure and HLA in healthy donors. Only in-frame clones appear in the TCRdb table, and some are missing; sequencing was by immunoSEQ multiplex PCR. Of approximately 270,000 clones detected, roughly nine tenths appear once; the ten largest clones hold around 13%. Sequencing was carried out using PBMCs. These receptors were taken from a man between 18 and 29 years old in good health and CMV-seropositive.

This clone appeared a single time. J is TRBJ1-1 and V is TRBV19, with D hard to call. V was pared by 2 bases and J by 2 bases, with 9 bases between. The CDR3 contains 14 residues. Germline V gives CDR1 LNHDA, CDR2 SQIVND (reference sequence). CDR3 in amino acids: CASSIRGINTEAFF. Written as DNA, the CDR3 is TGTGCCAGTAGTATAAGAGGGATTAACACTGAAGCTTTCTTT. The entire variable domain, with the rest obtained from reference TRBV19 and TRBJ1-1, is as follows: DGGITQSPKYLFRKEGQNVTLSCEQNLNHDAMYWYRQDPGQGLRLIYYSQIVNDFQKGDIAEGYSVSREKKESFPLTVTSAQKNPTAFYLCASSIRGINTEAFFGQGTRLTVV.

The chain is built from TRBV28 and TRBJ2-6; the D is unclear. Germline-derived CDR1 and CDR2 are MDHEN and SYDVKM. Trimming cost V 7 bases and J 0 bases, with 13 bases left between them. CDR3 size: 16 residues. The CDR3 sequence is CASTSPRPSGANVLTF. For the CDR3, the DNA is TGTGCCAGCACCAGTCCCCGGCCCTCTGGGGCCAACGTCCTGACTTTC.

This rearrangement joins TRBV25-1 to TRBJ2-3; no firm D call. Germline values: CDR1 MGHDK, CDR2 SYGVNS. The CDR3 consists of 16 residues. Trimming removed 1 base at V and 3 bases at J, with 14 bases between. The CDR3 protein is CASSESGSLSTDTQYF. The CDR3 DNA follows: TGTGCCAGCAGTGAATCGGGCAGTCTTTCGACAGATACGCAGTATTTT.

This rearrangement joins TRBV5-1 to TRBJ2-5, with D perhaps TRBD2 (5 bases). The CDR3 has 14 amino acids. V shed 0 bases and J shed 5 bases, with 11 bases lying between them. CDR1 SGHRS and CDR2 YFSETQ come from the germline V gene. CDR3 sequence: CASSLAGSGETQYF. As DNA, the CDR3 is TGCGCCAGCAGCTTGGCCGGGTCGGGGGAGACCCAGTACTTC.

This rearrangement joins TRBV6-1 to TRBJ2-2; 15 bases fit TRBD2. CDR1 MNHNS and CDR2 SASEGT come from the germline V gene. J lost 6 bases, V lost 3 bases, and 5 bases had no gene match. The CDR3 covers 17 residues. The CDR3 region has the DNA TGTGCCAGCAGTGATGGACTAGCGGGAGGGGCGGCCGGGGAGCTGTTTTTT. Translated, it gives CASSDGLAGGAAGELFF.

This clone has just one count. The chain has TRBV28 and TRBJ2-3, with D perhaps TRBD2 (6 bases). The CDR3 loop spans 16 amino acids. V lost 6 bases to trimming and J lost 2 bases, with 18 bases between them. Germline V gives CDR1 MDHEN, CDR2 SYDVKM. CDR3 DNA: TGTGCCAGCAGGAGAGGGACTTCCACACTCACAGATACGCAGTATTTT. It is translated as CASRRGTSTLTDTQYF.

The J gene is TRBJ1-5, the V gene TRBV28, with unresolved D. Trimming removed 7 bases from V and 0 bases from J, with 7 bases in between. The CDR3 consists of 13 residues. CDR1 MDHEN and CDR2 SYDVKM come from the germline V gene. CDR3 in amino acids: CASIPYSNQPQHF. CDR3 bases: TGTGCCAGCATTCCTTATAGCAATCAGCCCCAGCATTTT. Full variable domain (remainder filled in from reference TRBV28 and TRBJ1-5): DVKVTQSSRYLVKRTGEKVFLECVQDMDHENMFWYRQDPGLGLRLIYFSYDVKMKEKGDIPEGYSVSREKKERFSLILESASTNQTSMYLCASIPYSNQPQHFGDGTRLSIL.

This chain uses TRBV6-5 with TRBJ1-2, with unresolved D. This CDR3 comprises 15 residues. Looked up from germline, CDR1 is MNHEY and CDR2 is SVGAGI. The ends were cut back, 1 base at V and 7 bases at J, with 16 bases in the middle. This chain's CDR3 is CASSYYGPVIGGYTF. CDR3 sequence (DNA): TGTGCCAGCAGTTACTATGGGCCAGTGATCGGTGGCTACACCTTC.

This clone was seen more than once but under ten times. The J gene is TRBJ1-1, the V gene TRBV7-9; tentative D call: TRBD1 (6 bases). The germline CDR1 and CDR2 sequences are SEHNR and FQNEAQ (reference sequence). The CDR3 covers 13 residues. Trimming pared 5 bases from V and 2 bases from J, leaving 9 bases between. The CDR3 is CASSDGTNTEAFF. CDR3 DNA: TGTGCCAGCAGCGACGGGACAAACACTGAAGCTTTCTTT.

The chain links TRBV6-5 to TRBJ2-1; a possible D gene is TRBD1 (6 bases). Trimming removed 0 bases from V and 4 bases from J, with 13 bases in between. Germline-derived CDR1 and CDR2 are MNHEY and SVGAGI. This CDR3 region has 16 residues. In DNA form, the CDR3 reads TGTGCCAGCAGTTACTCGATAGGACAGATTTACAATGAGCAGTTCTTC. Its protein product is CASSYSIGQIYNEQFF.

V gene TRBV4-3 combines with J gene TRBJ2-7; no reliable D call. Between the trimmed V and J ends, which lost 0 bases and 5 bases, there was a span of 17 bases. Germline V gives CDR1 LGHNA, CDR2 YSLEER. The CDR3 sequence is 16 residues long. The CDR3 nucleotides read TGCGCCAGCAGCCAAGATTGGACGGACGGGTTCAACGAGCAGTACTTC. This gives the protein CASSQDWTDGFNEQYF.